This T cell receptor (beta chain) was recorded in a study of a mutant IDH1 vaccine in newly diagnosed glioma. The table came from immunoSEQ multiplex PCR; TCRdb's copy has only in-frame clones and leaves some out. Counted here are nearly 70,000 clones, 79% occurring once; the ten biggest clones make up 8.2%. Specified time point: baseline, week 1 (first vaccination visit). Treatment defined: pre-vaccination baseline after standard-of-care therapy. The astrocytomas were IDH1-mutant, ATRX-negative, and WHO grade 3 or 4. The CDR3 covers 16 residues. V dropped 4 bases and J dropped 3; count of bases not matched to a gene: 12. Germline CDR1 reads SGHTS; CDR2 reads YDEGEE.

This specimen consisted of PBMCs, obtained from a glioma patient treated with radiotherapy, temozolomide or both. This sequence joins TRBV5-8 and TRBJ1-2; 7 bases align to TRBD1. The origin of this receptor is a man aged 50 or older with glioma. CDR3 residues: CASSRGGPLEDYGYTF. CDR3 nucleotide sequence: TGTGCCAGCAGCCGAGGGGGCCCTTTGGAGGACTATGGCTACACCTTC.